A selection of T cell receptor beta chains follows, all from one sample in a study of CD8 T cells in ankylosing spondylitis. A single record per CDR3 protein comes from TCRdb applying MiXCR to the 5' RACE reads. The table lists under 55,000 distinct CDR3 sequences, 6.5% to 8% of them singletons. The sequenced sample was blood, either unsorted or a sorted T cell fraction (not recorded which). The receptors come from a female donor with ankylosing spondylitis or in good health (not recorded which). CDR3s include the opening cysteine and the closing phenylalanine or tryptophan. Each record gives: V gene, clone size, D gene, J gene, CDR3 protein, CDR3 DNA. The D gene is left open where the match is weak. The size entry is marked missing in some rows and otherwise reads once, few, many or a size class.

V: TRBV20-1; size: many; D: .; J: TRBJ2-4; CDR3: CSADGASLAKNIQYF; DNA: TGCAGTGCTGATGGGGCAAGTCTAGCCAAAAACATTCAGTACTTC
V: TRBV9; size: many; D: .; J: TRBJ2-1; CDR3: CASSVDPGGAPRNNEQFF; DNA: TGTGCCAGCAGCGTAGACCCTGGAGGGGCCCCCCGCAACAATGAGCAGTTCTTC
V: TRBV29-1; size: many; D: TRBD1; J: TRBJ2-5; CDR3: CSVEKGGTGRQETQYF; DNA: TGCAGCGTCGAGAAAGGGGGGACAGGGAGACAAGAGACCCAGTACTTC
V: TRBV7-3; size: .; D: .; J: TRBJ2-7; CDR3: CASSNRTVSEQYF; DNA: TGTGCCAGCAGCAACCGGACAGTCTCTGAGCAGTACTTC
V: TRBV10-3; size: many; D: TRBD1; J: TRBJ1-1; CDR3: CAISYDRGTEAFF; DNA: TGTGCCATCAGTTACGACAGGGGCACTGAAGCTTTCTTT
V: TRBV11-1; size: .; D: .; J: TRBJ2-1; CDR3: CASSQTRSTSYNEQFF; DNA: TGTGCCAGCAGTCAGACTCGATCCACTTCCTACAATGAGCAGTTCTTC
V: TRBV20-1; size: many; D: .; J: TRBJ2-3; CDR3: CSARNQGYSTDTQYF; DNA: TGCAGTGCTAGAAACCAAGGTTATAGCACAGATACGCAGTATTTT
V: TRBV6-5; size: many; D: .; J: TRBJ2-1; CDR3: CASSYPSSGQFF; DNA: TGTGCCAGCAGTTACCCATCGAGTGGGCAGTTCTTC
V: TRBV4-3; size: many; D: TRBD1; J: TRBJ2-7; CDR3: CASSQDRGQPYEQYF; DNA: TGCGCCAGCAGCCAAGATCGGGGACAGCCCTACGAGCAGTACTTC
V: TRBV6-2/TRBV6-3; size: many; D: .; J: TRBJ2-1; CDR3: CASSYVYNEQFF; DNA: TGTGCCAGCAGTTATGTCTACAATGAGCAGTTCTTC
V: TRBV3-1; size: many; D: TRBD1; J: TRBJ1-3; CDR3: CASSPTGGKGGNTIYF; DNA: TGTGCCAGCAGCCCGACAGGGGGCAAAGGAGGAAACACCATATATTTT
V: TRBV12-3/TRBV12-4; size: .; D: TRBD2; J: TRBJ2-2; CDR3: CASSFSPTSGTGELFF; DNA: TGTGCCAGCAGTTTTTCTCCGACTAGCGGCACCGGGGAGCTGTTTTTT
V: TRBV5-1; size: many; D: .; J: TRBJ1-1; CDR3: CASSWALSAVLSTEAFF; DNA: TGCGCCAGCAGCTGGGCCCTATCAGCGGTCCTGAGCACTGAAGCTTTCTTT
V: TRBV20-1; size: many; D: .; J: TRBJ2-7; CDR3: CSAESRGNEQYF; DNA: TGCAGTGCTGAATCGAGGGGCAACGAGCAGTACTTC
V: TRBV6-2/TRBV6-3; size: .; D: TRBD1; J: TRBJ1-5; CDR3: CASWLGTAAEYSNQPQHF; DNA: TGTGCCAGCTGGTTAGGGACAGCGGCCGAGTATAGCAATCAGCCCCAGCATTTT
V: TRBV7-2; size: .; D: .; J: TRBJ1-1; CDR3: CASSQAGVNTEAFF; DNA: TGTGCCAGCAGCCAAGCAGGGGTGAACACTGAAGCTTTCTTT
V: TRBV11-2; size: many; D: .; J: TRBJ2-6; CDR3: CASSFRWGGAGANVLTF; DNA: TGTGCCAGCAGCTTTAGGTGGGGCGGGGCTGGGGCCAACGTCCTGACTTTC
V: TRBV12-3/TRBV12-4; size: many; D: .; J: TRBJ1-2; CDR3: CASSLTQDYGYTF; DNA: TGTGCCAGCAGTTTAACCCAGGACTATGGCTACACCTTC
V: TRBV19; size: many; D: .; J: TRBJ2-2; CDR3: CASSMVAGSNTGELFF; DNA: TGTGCCAGTAGTATGGTAGCAGGATCGAACACCGGGGAGCTGTTTTTT
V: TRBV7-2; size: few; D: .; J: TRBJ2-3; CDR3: CASSPRSGDTQYF; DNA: TGTGCCAGCAGCCCCAGGTCAGGAGATACGCAGTATTTT
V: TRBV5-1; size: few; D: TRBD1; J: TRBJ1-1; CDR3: CASSLDAGGGTEAFF; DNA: TGCGCCAGCAGCTTGGATGCAGGGGGTGGCACTGAAGCTTTCTTT
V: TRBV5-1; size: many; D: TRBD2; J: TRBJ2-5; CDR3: CASSGSGGSQETQYF; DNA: TGCGCCAGCAGCGGAAGCGGGGGTAGCCAAGAGACCCAGTACTTC
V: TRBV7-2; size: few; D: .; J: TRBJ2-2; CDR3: CASSSQWDTGELFF; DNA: TGTGCCAGCAGCTCCCAGTGGGACACCGGGGAGCTGTTTTTT
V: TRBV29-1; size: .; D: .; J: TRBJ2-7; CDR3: CSASGAWDSYEQCF; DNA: TGCAGCGCGTCGGGGGCGTGGGACTCCTACGAGCAGTGCTTC
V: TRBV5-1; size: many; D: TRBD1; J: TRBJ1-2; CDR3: CASSFRQGWFRGYTF; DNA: TGCGCCAGCAGCTTTCGACAGGGGTGGTTTCGTGGCTACACCTTC
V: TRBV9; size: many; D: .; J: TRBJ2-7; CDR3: CASSGGQFNYEQYF; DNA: TGTGCCAGCAGCGGGGGGCAGTTTAACTACGAGCAGTACTTC
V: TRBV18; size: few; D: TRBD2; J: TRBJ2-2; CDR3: CASSPVLAGNTGELFF; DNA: TGTGCCAGCTCACCAGTCCTAGCGGGGAACACCGGGGAGCTGTTTTTT
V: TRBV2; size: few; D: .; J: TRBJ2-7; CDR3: CASSEVKPYEQYF; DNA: TGTGCCAGCAGTGAGGTCAAGCCCTACGAGCAGTACTTC
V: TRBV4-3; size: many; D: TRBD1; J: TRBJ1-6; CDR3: CASSQATPTGDLYNSPLHF; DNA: TGCGCCAGCAGCCAAGCGACGCCTACAGGGGACCTCTATAATTCACCCCTCCACTTT
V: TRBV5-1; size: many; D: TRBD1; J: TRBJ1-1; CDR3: CASSLPTGVATEAFF; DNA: TGCGCCAGCAGCTTACCGACAGGGGTGGCCACTGAAGCTTTCTTT
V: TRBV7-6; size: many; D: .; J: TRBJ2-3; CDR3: CASSLVSGGGDTQYF; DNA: TGTGCCAGCAGCTTAGTCTCCGGGGGCGGAGATACGCAGTATTTT
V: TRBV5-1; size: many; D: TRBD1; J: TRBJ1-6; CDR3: CASSLRDRDNSPLHF; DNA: TGCGCCAGCAGCCTCCGGGACAGGGATAATTCACCCCTCCACTTT
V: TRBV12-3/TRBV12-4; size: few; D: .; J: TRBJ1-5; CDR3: CASSLTGQPQHF; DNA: TGTGCCAGCAGTTTAACGGGCCAGCCCCAGCATTTT
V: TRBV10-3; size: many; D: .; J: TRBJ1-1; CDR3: CAISDSNTEAFF; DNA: TGTGCCATCAGTGACTCCAACACTGAAGCTTTCTTT
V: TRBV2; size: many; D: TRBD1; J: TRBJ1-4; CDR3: CASSGDRGRQKKLFF; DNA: TGTGCCAGCAGTGGGGACAGGGGAAGACAAAAAAAACTGTTTTTT
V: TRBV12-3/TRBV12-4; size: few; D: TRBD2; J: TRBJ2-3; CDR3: CASRDTSGLTDTQYF; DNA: TGTGCCAGCAGAGATACTAGCGGACTCACAGATACGCAGTATTTT
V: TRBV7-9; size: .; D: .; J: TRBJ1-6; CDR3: CASRQPGTNNSPLHF; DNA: TGTGCCAGCAGGCAACCCGGGACAAATAATTCACCCCTCCACTTT
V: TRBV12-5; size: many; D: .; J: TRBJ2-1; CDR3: CASGFSLSSYNEQFF; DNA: TGTGCTAGTGGTTTTAGCTTAAGCTCCTACAATGAGCAGTTCTTC
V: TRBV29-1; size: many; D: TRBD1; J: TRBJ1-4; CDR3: CSAGQGVSGGRSAGLFF; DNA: TGCAGCGCGGGACAGGGGGTTTCGGGGGGCCGAAGTGCGGGACTGTTTTTT
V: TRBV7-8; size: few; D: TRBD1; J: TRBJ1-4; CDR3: CASSLGYRGPFNEKLFF; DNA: TGTGCCAGCAGCTTAGGCTACAGGGGGCCGTTTAATGAAAAACTGTTTTTT
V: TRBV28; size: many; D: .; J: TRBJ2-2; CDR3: CASSLPAGDGDTGELFF; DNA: TGTGCCAGCAGTTTACCCGCAGGGGACGGGGACACCGGGGAGCTGTTTTTT
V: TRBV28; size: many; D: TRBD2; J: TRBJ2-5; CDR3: CASSFPAGAQETQYF; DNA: TGTGCCAGCAGTTTTCCAGCGGGGGCCCAAGAGACCCAGTACTTC
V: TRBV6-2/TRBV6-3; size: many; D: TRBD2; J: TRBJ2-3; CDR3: CASSLSGGADTQYF; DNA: TGTGCCAGCAGCCTGAGCGGGGGGGCAGATACGCAGTATTTT
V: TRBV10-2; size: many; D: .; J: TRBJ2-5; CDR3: CASSEGRGTTQYF; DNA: TGCGCCAGCAGTGAAGGGAGGGGGACGACCCAGTACTTC
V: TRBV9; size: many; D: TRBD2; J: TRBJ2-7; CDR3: CASSVGRGGYEQYF; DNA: TGTGCCAGCAGCGTAGGGCGGGGGGGCTACGAGCAGTACTTC
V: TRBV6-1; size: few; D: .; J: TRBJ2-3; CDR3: CASSPEGGTDTQYF; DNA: TGTGCCAGCAGTCCAGAGGGGGGCACAGATACGCAGTATTTT
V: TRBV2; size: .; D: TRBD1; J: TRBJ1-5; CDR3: CASSEWDRERQPQHF; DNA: TGTGCCAGCAGTGAATGGGACAGGGAACGTCAGCCCCAGCATTTT
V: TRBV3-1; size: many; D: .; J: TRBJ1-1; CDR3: CASTDANTEAFF; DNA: TGTGCCAGCACTGACGCGAACACTGAAGCTTTCTTT
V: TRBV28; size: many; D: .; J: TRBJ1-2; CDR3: CASSFGADGYTF; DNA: TGTGCCAGCAGTTTTGGGGCTGATGGCTACACCTTC